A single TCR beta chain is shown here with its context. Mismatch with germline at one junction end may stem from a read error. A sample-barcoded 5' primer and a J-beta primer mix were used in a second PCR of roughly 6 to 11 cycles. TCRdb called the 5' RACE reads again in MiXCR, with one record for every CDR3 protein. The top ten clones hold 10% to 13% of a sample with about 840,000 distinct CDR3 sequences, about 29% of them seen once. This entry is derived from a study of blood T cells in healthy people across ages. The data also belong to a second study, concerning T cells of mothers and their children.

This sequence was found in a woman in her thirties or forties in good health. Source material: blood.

CDR3 protein: CATVPSGGGYQESQYF. The CDR3 DNA sequence: TGTGCCACCGTCCCTAGCGGGGGCGGGTACCAAGAGTCCCAGTACTTC. The chain is built from TRBV15 and TRBJ2-5; the match to TRBD2 covers 10 bases. CDR1 and CDR2 from the germline V gene are LNHNV and YYDKDF (reference sequence). The CDR3 is 16 amino acids. Variable domain in full (rest from reference TRBV15 and TRBJ2-5): DAMVIQNPRYQVTQFGKPVTLSCSQTLNHNVMYWYQQKSSQAPKLLFHYYDKDFNNEADTPDNFQSRRPNTSFCFLDIRSPGLGDTAMYLCATVPSGGGYQESQYFGPGTRLLVL.